Listed below are T cell receptor beta chains from one sample, sequenced in a study of beta chain features in type 1 diabetes. Assay: immunoSEQ multiplex PCR; the TCRdb copy retains only in-frame clones and omits some. The repertoire holds around 500,000 clones, with roughly 31% as singletons. Sequencing was performed on naive CD4+ T cells from blood. The receptors come from a man between 18 and 35 years old in good health. The CDR3 runs from the conserved cysteine through the conserved F or W. A D gene is named only where the DNA matches it firmly. The size of a clone is reported for some rows only, either as once, few or many, or as a class for expanded clones.

d_gene	v_gene	len	abundance	j_gene	CDR3aa	CDR3nt
-	TRBV18	13	-	TRBJ1-2	CASSLDSAPSYTF	TGTGCCAGCTCATTGGACAGTGCCCCGAGCTACACCTTC
TRBD2	TRBV7-3	15	-	TRBJ2-1	CASASWLAGEGEQFF	TGTGCCAGCGCTTCGTGGCTAGCGGGAGAGGGTGAGCAGTTCTTC
TRBD1	TRBV29-1	15	-	TRBJ2-1	CSATRDRGPIGEQFF	TGCAGCGCCACCCGGGACAGGGGGCCTATAGGTGAGCAGTTCTTC
-	TRBV25-1	15	-	TRBJ1-2	CASSRRGTEVYGYTF	TGTGCCAGCAGTAGACGCGGGACTGAAGTCTATGGCTACACCTTC
-	TRBV6-5	12	few	TRBJ2-5	CASSYQGETQYF	TGTGCCAGCAGTTACCAGGGGGAGACCCAGTACTTC
-	TRBV30	11	-	TRBJ1-2	CAWSVNYGYTF	TGTGCCTGGAGTGTAAATTATGGCTACACCTTC
-	TRBV5-6	13	few	TRBJ2-5	CASSLVYQETQYF	TGTGCCAGCAGCCTAGTGTACCAAGAGACCCAGTACTTC
-	TRBV7-2	12	-	TRBJ2-5	CASSPGERPQYF	TGTGCCAGCAGCCCCGGAGAGAGACCCCAGTACTTC
TRBD2	TRBV27	15	few	TRBJ2-7	CATQHSAGRVYEQYF	TGTGCCACCCAGCACTCTGCCGGGAGGGTATACGAGCAGTACTTC
-	TRBV28	14	-	TRBJ2-7	CASSLTGETYEQYF	TGTGCCAGCAGTTTAACAGGAGAAACCTACGAGCAGTACTTC
-	TRBV7-9	13	-	TRBJ2-1	CASRRGSYNEQFF	TGTGCCAGCCGGCGTGGGAGTTACAATGAGCAGTTCTTC
TRBD1	TRBV2	15	few	TRBJ2-7	CASSEVDRVSYEQYF	TGTGCCAGCAGTGAAGTAGACAGGGTCTCCTACGAGCAGTACTTC
-	TRBV19	14	few	TRBJ1-5	CASSIARGNQPQHF	TGTGCCAGTAGTATCGCCAGGGGTAATCAGCCCCAGCATTTT
TRBD2	TRBV10-3	19	-	TRBJ2-1	CAISDPGTSGFSSYNEQFF	TGTGCCATCAGTGACCCCGGGACTAGCGGGTTTAGCTCCTACAATGAGCAGTTCTTC
TRBD1	TRBV7-2	15	few	TRBJ1-5	CASSSQTGWNQPQHF	TGTGCCAGCAGTAGTCAGACAGGGTGGAATCAGCCCCAGCATTTT
-	TRBV30	17	-	TRBJ2-6	CAWSVRLGSSGANVLTF	TGCGCCTGGAGTGTCCGGTTGGGATCCTCTGGGGCCAACGTCCTGACTTTC
-	TRBV7-9	17	-	TRBJ2-7	CASSLGQESKGSYEQYF	TGTGCCAGCAGCTTAGGCCAGGAGTCCAAGGGCTCCTACGAGCAGTACTTC
TRBD1	TRBV30	16	few	TRBJ1-1	CAWSAGTGGSNTEAFF	TGTGCCTGGAGTGCGGGGACAGGAGGGTCGAACACTGAAGCTTTCTTT
TRBD2	TRBV9	15	few	TRBJ2-1	CASSGFSGLVNEQFF	TGTGCCAGCAGCGGGTTTTCGGGACTAGTCAATGAGCAGTTCTTC
-	TRBV30	12	-	TRBJ2-1	CAWSWSGAEQFF	TGTGCCTGGAGTTGGAGTGGGGCGGAGCAGTTCTTC
-	TRBV6-1	16	few	TRBJ2-3	CASSEAGREWTDTQYF	TGTGCCAGCAGTGAAGCGGGTAGGGAGTGGACAGATACGCAGTATTTT
-	TRBV30	14	-	TRBJ1-5	CAWKSWAGNQPQHF	TGTGCCTGGAAATCGTGGGCGGGCAATCAGCCCCAGCATTTT